Presented here are 30 T cell receptor beta chains from one specimen sequenced in a study of T-cell memory formation after mild COVID-19. TCRdb recomputed calls from the 5' RACE reads with MiXCR, one row per CDR3 protein. The sample has about 90,000 distinct CDR3 sequences, about 13% seen once. Sequenced input: PBMCs or a T cell subset sorted from them (not recorded which). The receptors were sampled from an adult woman who had mild COVID-19 (a few samples of this study predate the infection). Cell type and time point are not known.

The V gene is TRBV3-1, the J gene TRBJ2-3; D may be TRBD1 or TRBD2 (6 bases each). V dropped 0 bases and J dropped 2 bases, with 21 bases sitting between them. Looked up from germline, CDR1 is LGHDT and CDR2 is YNNKEL (reference sequence). The length of the CDR3 is 19 residues. The CDR3, as DNA: TGTGCCAGCAGCCAAGACGTGCGGGACACCGGTTTATACACAGATACGCAGTATTTT. Translating it yields CASSQDVRDTGLYTDTQYF.

Notes on this clonotype: Without the conserved terminal phenylalanine or tryptophan, this CDR3 likely stems from a read error. V is TRBV5-1 and J is TRBJ2-3; 8 positions agree with TRBD1. Trimming at V came to 2 bases and at J to 0 bases, leaving 2 bases not matched to a gene. The V gene's germline CDR1 is SGHRS and CDR2 YFSETQ. The CDR3 spans 15 residues. The chain's CDR3 is CASSLGQGSTDTQYY. The CDR3 DNA follows: TGCGCCAGCAGCTTAGGACAGGGCAGCACAGATACGCAGTATTAT.

The chain has TRBV6-2 or TRBV6-3 and TRBJ1-1; D is ambiguous. Between the trimmed V and J ends, which lost 4 bases and 5 bases, there was a span of 8 bases. The V gene's germline CDR1 is MNHEY and CDR2 SVGEGT. The CDR3 length is 12 residues. The CDR3 nucleotides read TGTGCCAGCAGTTGGAGGGTAACTGAAGCTTTCTTT. This encodes CASSWRVTEAFF.

A word on this clonotype: One end of the junction is discordant with germline, which a read error may explain. The chain carries TRBV29-1 and TRBJ2-1; D is undetermined. The germline gives CDR1 SQVTM, CDR2 ANQGSEA. This CDR3 spans 14 amino acids. The CDR3 is CSAPGPPSYTEQFF. The DNA of the CDR3 is TGCAGCGCTCCTGGGCCACCTTCCTACACTGAGCAGTTCTTC.

CDR3 loop: CASSDTGGTEAFF. The CDR3 bases are TGTGCCAGTAGCGACACAGGGGGCACTGAAGCTTTCTTT. V and J are TRBV19 and TRBJ1-1, with 8 bases fitting TRBD1. J gave up 4 bases and V 6 bases, and 4 bases lay outside the gene matches. This CDR3 is built from 13 residues. The germline V gene encodes CDR1 LNHDA and CDR2 SQIVND (reference sequence). The variable domain in full, completed from reference TRBV19 and TRBJ1-1, reads DGGITQSPKYLFRKEGQNVTLSCEQNLNHDAMYWYRQDPGQGLRLIYYSQIVNDFQKGDIAEGYSVSREKKESFPLTVTSAQKNPTAFYLCASSDTGGTEAFFGQGTRLTVV.

This clonotype was counted only a few times. The chain employs TRBV7-8 and TRBJ2-7; D unclear. Trimming left V 5 bases short and J 0 bases short, with 11 bases between. In germline, CDR1 is SGHVS, CDR2 FQNEAQ. CDR3 length: 14 amino acids. CDR3 coding DNA: TGTGCCAGCAGCCTGCTCATAGACTCCTACGAGCAGTACTTC. It specifies CASSLLIDSYEQYF.

The V gene is TRBV30, the J gene TRBJ2-1, with D uncertain. CDR3 length: 12 amino acids. Per germline, CDR1 GTSNPN and CDR2 SVGIG (reference sequence). Trimming cost V 6 bases and J 7 bases, with 13 bases left between them. CDR3 in amino acids: CACPGLGNEQFF. DNA of the CDR3: TGTGCCTGTCCCGGGCTGGGGAATGAGCAGTTCTTC.

The V call is TRBV3-1, the J call TRBJ2-2; D gene unclear. CDR3 length equals 13 residues. CDR1 and CDR2 (germline): LGHDT, YNNKEL (reference sequence). Trimming pared 4 bases from V and 7 bases from J, leaving 10 bases between. The CDR3 loop reads CASSPLLLGELFF. The DNA of the CDR3 is TGTGCCAGCAGCCCGCTCCTACTCGGGGAGCTGTTTTTT. Full variable domain (outside the CDR3, taken from reference TRBV3-1 and TRBJ2-2): DTAVSQTPKYLVTQMGNDKSIKCEQNLGHDTMYWYKQDSKKFLKIMFSYNNKELIINETVPNRFSPKSPDKAHLNLHINSLELGDSAVYFCASSPLLLGELFFGEGSRLTVL.

This rearrangement joins TRBV7-9 to TRBJ2-4; the D is unclear. V lost 1 base and J 0 bases, leaving 7 bases between the germline ends. This CDR3 has 15 residues. Germline V gene sequence: CDR1 SEHNR, CDR2 FQNEAQ (reference sequence). CDR3 sequence reads: CASSLGNLAKNIQYF. The CDR3 DNA sequence: TGTGCCAGCAGCTTAGGAAACTTAGCCAAAAACATTCAGTACTTC.

This clonotype came up a few times. This chain joins TRBV27 and TRBJ2-3, with D possibly called TRBD1 or TRBD2 (5 bases each). The CDR3 contains 15 residues. Germline V lookup: CDR1 MNHEY, CDR2 SMNVEV (reference sequence). Between the trimmed V and J ends, which lost 7 bases and 4 bases, there was a span of 18 bases. In DNA, the CDR3 is TGTGCCAGCACGAGCCGGGACCCAATCGCAGATACGCAGTATTTT. It specifies CASTSRDPIADTQYF.

Only a few counts were recorded for this clonotype. The junction departs from germline at one end; a sequencing error may be responsible. This chain links TRBV10-3 with TRBJ2-5; 7 bases are a match to TRBD2. CDR1 is ENHRY and CDR2 is SYGVKD in the germline V gene. The CDR3 covers 12 residues. The CDR3 spells CAISESLLATDF. The CDR3 nucleotides are TGTGCCATCAGTGAGTCATTACTAGCGACAGACTTC.

The rearrangement uses TRBV4-3 and TRBJ2-2, with 8 nucleotides matching TRBD1. Germline V CDR1 and CDR2: LGHNA, YSLEER. This CDR3 has 16 amino acids. Trimming removed 0 bases from V and 5 bases from J; junction bases left unmatched: 5. The CDR3 here is CASSQDLTGETGELFF. CDR3 in DNA: TGCGCCAGCAGCCAAGATCTGACAGGGGAAACCGGGGAGCTGTTTTTT.

This clonotype was counted a few times. The CDR3 sequence: CASSERRRDSNTGELFF. CDR3 nucleotides: TGTGCCAGCAGTGAACGTCGAAGGGATTCGAACACCGGGGAGCTGTTTTTT. V and J are TRBV25-1 and TRBJ2-2; no firm D call. CDR1 is MGHDK, CDR2 SYGVNS, per germline. CDR3 size: 17 residues. V lost 2 bases, J lost 0 bases, and 13 bases lay in between. The variable domain in full, with the rest retrieved from reference TRBV25-1 and TRBJ2-2, is EADIYQTPRYLVIGTGKKITLECSQTMGHDKMYWYQQDPGMELHLIHYSYGVNSTEKGDLSSESTVSRIRTEHFPLTLESARPSHTSQYLCASSERRRDSNTGELFFGEGSRLTVL.

The chain has TRBV5-6 and TRBJ2-3, with TRBD2 matching 7 bases. V was clipped by 4 bases and J by 5 bases; unmatched bases: 7. In germline, CDR1 is SGHDT, CDR2 YYEEEE. This CDR3 has 14 amino acids. The CDR3: CASSPGAGVDTQYF. DNA for the CDR3: TGTGCCAGCAGCCCCGGTGCGGGAGTAGATACGCAGTATTTT. Looking up the rest from reference TRBV5-6 and TRBJ2-3 gives the full variable domain: DAGVTQSPTHLIKTRGQQVTLRCSPKSGHDTVSWYQQALGQGPQFIFQYYEEEERQRGNFPDRFSGHQFPNYSSELNVNALLLGDSALYLCASSPGAGVDTQYFGPGTRLTVL.

The gene calls are TRBV7-8 and TRBJ2-1; 13 bases fit TRBD2. Trimming at V came to 4 bases and at J to 8 bases, leaving 11 bases not matched to a gene. Germline loops: CDR1 SGHVS, CDR2 FQNEAQ. CDR3 length: 17 amino acids. The CDR3 DNA sequence: TGTGCCAGCAGCTCCCCGGAGGGACTAGCGGGATTTCATGAGCAGTTCTTC. Its translation is CASSSPEGLAGFHEQFF.

The chain has TRBV6-2 or TRBV6-3 and TRBJ1-1; no clear D. V shed 1 base and J shed 1 base, with 4 bases lying between them. CDR1 and CDR2 from the germline V gene are MNHEY and SVGEGT. This CDR3 region has 13 residues. The CDR3 region is CASSYLENTEAFF. The DNA for the CDR3 is TGTGCCAGCAGTTACTTAGAGAACACTGAAGCTTTCTTT.

This clonotype was counted only a few times. V is TRBV7-2 and J is TRBJ2-5; 8 bases line up with TRBD2. Germline V gives CDR1 SGHTA, CDR2 FQGNSA. The CDR3 covers 17 residues. The ends lost 7 bases at V and 0 bases at J; junction bases unmatched: 13. The CDR3 sequence is CASILGGGRLYQETQYF. The CDR3 nucleotides are TGTGCCAGCATCCTGGGCGGGGGGCGACTATACCAAGAGACCCAGTACTTC.

The sample holds a few counts of this clonotype. The chain employs TRBV7-9 and TRBJ2-5, with 7 bases fitting TRBD2. With 0 bases clipped from V and 2 bases from J, the junction kept 9 bases outside the gene matches. CDR3 length: 17 amino acids. Per the germline V gene, CDR1 is SEHNR and CDR2 is FQNEAQ (reference sequence). CDR3 residues: CASSLARPGGGQETQYF. CDR3 in DNA: TGTGCCAGCAGCTTAGCGCGACCGGGAGGAGGGCAAGAGACCCAGTACTTC.

The chain joins TRBV6-5 to TRBJ1-2; D gene uncertain. This CDR3 has 15 residues. The V gene lost 5 bases and the J gene lost 0 bases, with 13 bases spanning the gap. Germline loops: CDR1 MNHEY, CDR2 SVGAGI. The CDR3 DNA reads as TGTGCCAGCAGTGATCGTTGGGCTGCTAACTATGGCTACACCTTC. Residues: CASSDRWAANYGYTF.

Points on this clonotype: Since no conserved phenylalanine or tryptophan closes the CDR3, a read error is the likely cause. CDR3 sequence reads: CASSFPGHVYEQYI. The CDR3, as DNA: TGTGCCAGCAGCTTTCCGGGACATGTTTACGAGCAGTACATC. The J gene is TRBJ2-7, the V gene TRBV7-9, with TRBD1 as a possible D gene (6 bases). Trimming took off 3 bases at V and 4 bases at J, with 13 bases between the two ends. The CDR3 is 14 residues long. The germline CDR1 and CDR2 sequences are SEHNR and FQNEAQ (reference sequence).

V gene TRBV4-1 combines with J gene TRBJ1-1; perhaps TRBD1 as D (6 bases). The CDR3 sequence is 12 residues long. V lost 1 base and J lost 8, with 8 bases in between. Germline CDR1 is MGHRA and CDR2 is YSYEKL. In nucleotides, the CDR3 is TGCGCCAGCAGCCAAGGGGACAACGAAGCTTTCTTT. Protein sequence: CASSQGDNEAFF.

This clonotype showed up many times. The chain has TRBV7-9 and TRBJ2-7; 8 bases are a match to TRBD1. V lost 3 bases to trimming and J lost 1 base; unmatched junction nucleotides: 2. In germline, CDR1 is SEHNR, CDR2 FQNEAQ (reference sequence). This CDR3 is 14 amino acids long. The CDR3 spells CASSLTGASYEQYF. The DNA of the CDR3 is TGTGCCAGCAGCTTGACAGGGGCTTCCTACGAGCAGTACTTC.

CDR3: CSARGVGQGFAEAFF. The CDR3 DNA sequence: TGCAGTGCTAGAGGAGTTGGACAGGGTTTTGCTGAAGCTTTCTTT. The chain has TRBV20-1 and TRBJ1-1; 8 bases fit TRBD1. The CDR3 is 15 amino acids. The junction had 10 bases not matched to a gene; V was cut back by 1 base and J by 6 bases. The germline V gene has CDR1 DFQATT and CDR2 SNEGSKA (reference sequence).

This chain links TRBV6-6 with TRBJ1-2, with 9 bases that match TRBD1. The junction had 8 bases not matched to a gene; V was cut back by 5 bases and J by 1 base. Per germline, CDR1 MNHNY and CDR2 SVGAGI (reference sequence). The CDR3 has 16 residues. As DNA, the CDR3 is TGTGCCAGCAGTAACCGGGACAGGGAGTATAACTATGGCTACACCTTC. Its translation is CASSNRDREYNYGYTF.

The chain combines TRBV7-9 with TRBJ1-2; D is possibly TRBD1 (6 bases). Trimming shortened V by 7 bases and J by 4 bases, and 22 bases separated the two germline ends. The CDR3 sequence is 16 residues long. Per germline, CDR1 SEHNR and CDR2 FQNEAQ (reference sequence). Here the CDR3 reads CASTRDRTRDSYGYTF. CDR3 in DNA: TGTGCCAGCACCCGTGACAGGACCCGGGACTCCTATGGCTACACCTTC.

This clonotype was counted a few times. This chain uses TRBV7-9 with TRBJ2-7; 10 bases line up with TRBD2. Per the germline V gene, CDR1 is SEHNR and CDR2 is FQNEAQ (reference sequence). This CDR3 has 17 residues. The V segment lost 4 bases and the J segment 2 bases; nucleotides outside the gene matches: 11. The CDR3 sequence is CASSSSRWTSGTYEQYF. The CDR3 region has the DNA TGTGCCAGCAGCTCCTCCCGTTGGACTAGCGGTACCTACGAGCAGTACTTC.

J is TRBJ1-2 and V is TRBV20-1; D unclear. The CDR3 loop spans 11 amino acids. CDR1 is DFQATT and CDR2 is SNEGSKA in the germline V gene (reference sequence). Deletions cut 3 bases from V and 4 bases from J, with 6 bases between. The CDR3 reads CSASVGYGYTF. CDR3 coding DNA: TGCAGTGCTAGTGTGGGCTATGGCTACACCTTC.

A few counts support this clonotype. The rearrangement links TRBV6-1 to TRBJ2-3; 14 positions match TRBD2. V trimming: 6 bases; J trimming: 2 bases; junction bases outside the gene matches: 10. The CDR3 totals 18 residues. Germline assignment: CDR1 MNHNS and CDR2 SASEGT. CDR3 sequence reads: CASSPHRLAGGPTDTQYF. CDR3 in DNA: TGTGCCAGCAGCCCCCATAGACTAGCGGGAGGGCCCACAGATACGCAGTATTTT.

CDR3: CASSEFSLTDTQYF. CDR3 bases: TGTGCCAGCAGTGAATTTAGTCTCACAGATACGCAGTATTTT. The chain links TRBV25-1 to TRBJ2-3, with D uncertain. The CDR3 runs to 14 residues. V was pared by 1 base and J by 2 bases, with 7 bases between. The germline CDR1 and CDR2 sequences are MGHDK and SYGVNS.

The chain recombines TRBV20-1 with TRBJ2-7; the D gene is possibly TRBD1 (5 bases). The germline V gene encodes CDR1 DFQATT and CDR2 SNEGSKA (reference sequence). CDR3 length: 15 residues. V gave up 2 bases and J gave up 0 bases, with 14 bases separating them. This CDR3 reads CSARPKTEASYEQYF. Written as DNA, the CDR3 is TGCAGTGCTAGACCCAAGACAGAGGCCTCCTACGAGCAGTACTTC.